This is a list of T cell receptor beta chains from one sample in a study of blood T cell repertoires in COVID-19. TCRdb keeps only in-frame clones here, not all; method: immunoSEQ multiplex PCR. The profile covers roughly 570,000 clones, with about 89% appearing a single time and 7.5% to 9% taken by the ten largest. Sequenced material: peripheral blood. The receptors were sampled from a woman aged 50 to 60 with COVID-19, enrolled during active disease. Both conserved end residues are part of each CDR3. The D gene is left open where the match is weak. Clone size is not always given. Where it is, it says once, few, many or a class for expanded clones.

j_gene: TRBJ2-7; abundance: -; v_gene: TRBV19; d_gene: TRBD1; CDR3aa: CASSTRDSPYYEQYF; CDR3nt: TGTGCCAGTAGTACCCGGGACAGCCCTTACTACGAGCAGTACTTC
j_gene: TRBJ2-3; abundance: -; v_gene: TRBV3-1/TRBV3-2; d_gene: -; CDR3aa: CASSQWDGGPSDTDTQYF; CDR3nt: TGTGCCAGCAGCCAATGGGACGGGGGGCCCTCCGACACAGATACGCAGTATTTT
j_gene: TRBJ1-6; abundance: few; v_gene: TRBV5-1; d_gene: TRBD1; CDR3aa: CASSRGQGADNSPLHF; CDR3nt: TGCGCCAGCAGCAGGGGACAGGGGGCAGATAATTCACCCCTCCACTTT
j_gene: TRBJ2-7; abundance: -; v_gene: TRBV27; d_gene: -; CDR3aa: CASWDNNYEQYF; CDR3nt: TGTGCCTCCTGGGACAACAACTACGAGCAGTACTTC
j_gene: TRBJ1-2; abundance: -; v_gene: TRBV19; d_gene: -; CDR3aa: CASSIVEGPRYGYTF; CDR3nt: TGTGCCAGTAGTATAGTGGAGGGGCCGAGGTATGGCTACACCTTC
j_gene: TRBJ2-7; abundance: -; v_gene: TRBV19; d_gene: -; CDR3aa: CASSVGTSPLEQYF; CDR3nt: TGTGCCAGTAGTGTGGGCACTTCCCCCCTCGAGCAGTACTTC
j_gene: TRBJ2-1; abundance: -; v_gene: TRBV5-4; d_gene: TRBD1; CDR3aa: CASSFPGQGKNEQFF; CDR3nt: TGTGCCAGCAGCTTCCCGGGACAGGGGAAAAATGAGCAGTTCTTC
j_gene: TRBJ1-1; abundance: -; v_gene: TRBV20-1; d_gene: -; CDR3aa: CSALLPRAFF; CDR3nt: TGCAGTGCCCTACTCCCTCGGGCTTTCTTT
j_gene: TRBJ1-1; abundance: -; v_gene: TRBV29-1; d_gene: TRBD1; CDR3aa: CSVEVGQGFSEAFF; CDR3nt: TGCAGCGTTGAAGTGGGACAGGGGTTCTCTGAAGCTTTCTTT
j_gene: TRBJ1-1; abundance: -; v_gene: TRBV4-1; d_gene: -; CDR3aa: CASSQDKGWVVDTEAFF; CDR3nt: TGCGCCAGCAGCCAAGATAAGGGGTGGGTAGTTGACACTGAAGCTTTCTTT
j_gene: TRBJ1-5; abundance: -; v_gene: TRBV15; d_gene: TRBD1; CDR3aa: CATSRVLPGTGNQPQHF; CDR3nt: TGTGCCACCAGCAGAGTTCTACCCGGGACAGGCAATCAGCCCCAGCATTTT
j_gene: TRBJ1-6; abundance: -; v_gene: TRBV5-1; d_gene: TRBD1; CDR3aa: CASSPSAQGAFNSPLHF; CDR3nt: TGCGCCAGCAGCCCCTCGGCACAGGGGGCGTTTAATTCACCCCTCCACTTT
j_gene: TRBJ1-6; abundance: -; v_gene: TRBV6-5; d_gene: -; CDR3aa: CASSRGGTSPLHF; CDR3nt: TGTGCCAGCAGTCGCGGGGGCACTTCACCCCTCCACTTT
j_gene: TRBJ2-7; abundance: -; v_gene: TRBV9; d_gene: -; CDR3aa: CASSAGTKSYEQYF; CDR3nt: TGTGCCAGCAGTGCCGGGACAAAATCCTACGAGCAGTACTTC
j_gene: TRBJ2-3; abundance: -; v_gene: TRBV5-8; d_gene: -; CDR3aa: CASSFGGRTDTQYF; CDR3nt: TGTGCCAGCAGCTTTGGGGGCAGGACAGATACGCAGTATTTT
j_gene: TRBJ1-2; abundance: -; v_gene: TRBV2; d_gene: TRBD1; CDR3aa: CAIRGTGTIYTF; CDR3nt: TGTGCCATCAGGGGGACAGGGACTATCTACACCTTC
j_gene: TRBJ1-2; abundance: -; v_gene: TRBV11-2; d_gene: -; CDR3aa: CASSPTGGSYGYTF; CDR3nt: TGTGCCAGCAGCCCGACTGGGGGCAGCTATGGCTACACCTTC